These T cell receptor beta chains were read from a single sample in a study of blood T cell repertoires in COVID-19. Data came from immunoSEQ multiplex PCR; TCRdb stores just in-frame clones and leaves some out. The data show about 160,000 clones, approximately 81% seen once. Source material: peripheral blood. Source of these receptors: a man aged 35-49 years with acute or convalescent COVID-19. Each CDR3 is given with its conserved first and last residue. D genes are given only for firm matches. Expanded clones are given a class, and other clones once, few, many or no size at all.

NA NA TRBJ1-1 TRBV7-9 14 CASRVQGDSAEAFF TGTGCCAGCAGGGTTCAAGGGGATTCGGCTGAAGCTTTCTTT
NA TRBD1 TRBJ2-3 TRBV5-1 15 CASSSGQGVTDTQYF TGCGCCAGCAGCTCGGGACAGGGGGTCACAGATACGCAGTATTTT
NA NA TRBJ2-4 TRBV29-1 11 CSGETGFIQYF TGCAGCGGAGAGACAGGTTTCATTCAGTACTTC
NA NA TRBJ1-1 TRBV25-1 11 CASRRTTEAFF TGTGCCAGCAGGCGAACCACTGAAGCTTTCTTT
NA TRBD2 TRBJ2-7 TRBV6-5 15 CASSRGGLAGREQYF TGTGCCAGCAGTCGGGGGGGACTAGCGGGGAGGGAGCAGTACTTC
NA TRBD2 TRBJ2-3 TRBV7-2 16 CASSFLAGGGTDTQYF TGTGCCAGCAGCTTTCTAGCGGGGGGAGGCACAGATACGCAGTATTTT
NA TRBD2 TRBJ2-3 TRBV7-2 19 CASSPTRGLAGVRGDTQYF TGTGCCAGCAGCCCTACCCGTGGACTAGCGGGGGTTCGGGGGGATACGCAGTATTTT
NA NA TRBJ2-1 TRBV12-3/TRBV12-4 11 CASSLSREQFF TGTGCCAGCAGCCTGTCCCGGGAGCAGTTCTTC
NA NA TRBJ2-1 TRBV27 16 CASSPFQGARGNEQFF TGTGCCAGCAGTCCGTTCCAGGGGGCGCGGGGGAATGAGCAGTTCTTC
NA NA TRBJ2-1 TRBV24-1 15 CATTGSDRGGNEQFF TGTGCCACTACAGGGTCCGACAGGGGAGGGAATGAGCAGTTCTTC
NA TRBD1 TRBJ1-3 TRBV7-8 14 CASSIDRVGNTIYF TGTGCCAGCAGCATCGACAGGGTTGGAAACACCATATATTTT
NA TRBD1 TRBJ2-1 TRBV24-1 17 CATSDGLGQGALNEQFF TGTGCCACCAGTGATGGACTTGGACAGGGGGCTCTAAATGAGCAGTTCTTC
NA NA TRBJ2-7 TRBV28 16 CASSPLRTDFTYEQYF TGTGCCAGCAGTCCCCTAAGGACGGACTTTACCTACGAGCAGTACTTC
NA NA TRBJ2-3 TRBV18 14 CASSPSGLTDTQYF TGTGCCAGCTCACCATCCGGGTTAACAGATACGCAGTATTTT
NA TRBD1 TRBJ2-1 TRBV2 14 CASKPGQGLYEQFF TGTGCCAGCAAACCGGGACAGGGGCTTTATGAGCAGTTCTTC
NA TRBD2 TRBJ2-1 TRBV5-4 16 CASSFPRGVSYNEQFF TGTGCCAGCAGCTTCCCGCGGGGGGTTTCCTACAATGAGCAGTTCTTC
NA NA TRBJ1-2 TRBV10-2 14 CASSYSGGAYGYTF TGCGCCAGCAGTTACTCCGGCGGCGCCTATGGCTACACCTTC
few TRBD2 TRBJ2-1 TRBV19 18 CASSRLAGGISSYNEQFF TGTGCCAGTAGTAGATTAGCGGGGGGGATAAGCTCCTACAATGAGCAGTTCTTC
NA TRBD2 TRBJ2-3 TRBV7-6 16 CASSPSLAGYGDTQYF TGTGCCAGCAGCCCATCACTAGCGGGGTATGGAGATACGCAGTATTTT
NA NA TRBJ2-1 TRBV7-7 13 CASSQTRYNEQFF TGTGCCAGCAGTCAGACTCGTTACAATGAGCAGTTCTTC
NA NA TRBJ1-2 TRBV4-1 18 CASSQDPRGPGRHYGYTF TGCGCCAGCAGCCAAGATCCGCGAGGGCCTGGCCGCCATTATGGCTACACCTTC
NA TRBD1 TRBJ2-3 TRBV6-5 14 CASSRQGYTDTQYF TGTGCCAGCAGCCGACAGGGTTACACAGATACGCAGTATTTT
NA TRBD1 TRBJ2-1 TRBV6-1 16 CASSAPLGQGYNEQFF TGTGCCAGCAGTGCCCCACTCGGACAGGGTTACAATGAGCAGTTCTTC
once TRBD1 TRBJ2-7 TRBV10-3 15 CAISGSETGIYEQYF TGTGCCATCAGTGGGAGTGAGACAGGGATCTACGAGCAGTACTTC
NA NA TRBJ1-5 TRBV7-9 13 CASSLPGGQPQHF TGTGCCAGCAGCTTGCCGGGAGGACAGCCCCAGCATTTT
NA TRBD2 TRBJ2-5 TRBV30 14 CAWGPPPGGETQYF TGTGCCTGGGGCCCGCCCCCCGGGGGGGAGACCCAGTACTTC
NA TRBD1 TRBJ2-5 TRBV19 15 CARYNSHRGGETQYF TGTGCCAGATACAATTCCCACAGGGGTGGTGAGACCCAGTACTTC
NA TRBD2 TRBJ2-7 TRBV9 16 CASSVEGTGGGVKQYF TGTGCCAGCAGCGTAGAAGGCACGGGCGGGGGAGTGAAGCAGTACTTC
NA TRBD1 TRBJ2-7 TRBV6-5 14 CATHPGTGSYEQYF TGTGCCACACACCCCGGGACAGGGAGCTACGAGCAGTACTTC
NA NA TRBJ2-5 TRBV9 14 CASSVAASGETQYF TGTGCCAGCAGCGTAGCGGCCTCGGGAGAGACCCAGTACTTC
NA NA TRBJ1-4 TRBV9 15 CASSAGGSGNEKLFF TGTGCCAGCAGCGCGGGGGGCAGTGGTAATGAAAAACTGTTTTTT
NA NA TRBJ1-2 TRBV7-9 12 CASSLNGNGYTF TGTGCCAGCAGCTTAAATGGCAATGGCTACACCTTC
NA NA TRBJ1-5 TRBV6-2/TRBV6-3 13 CASSFTGLQPQHF TGTGCCAGCAGCTTCACAGGGTTACAGCCCCAGCATTTT
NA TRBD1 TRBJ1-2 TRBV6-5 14 CASSPAPGQGGHTF TGTGCCAGCAGTCCGGCGCCGGGACAGGGGGGTCACACCTTC
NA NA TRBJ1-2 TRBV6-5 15 CASRHRDFDRGGYTF TGTGCCAGCAGGCACCGGGACTTTGACCGGGGTGGCTACACCTTC
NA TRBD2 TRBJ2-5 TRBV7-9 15 CASRRLAGGQETQYF TGTGCCAGCAGGAGACTAGCGGGGGGTCAAGAGACCCAGTACTTC
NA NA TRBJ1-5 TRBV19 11 CASGHGQPQHF TGTGCCAGTGGGCATGGGCAGCCCCAGCATTTT
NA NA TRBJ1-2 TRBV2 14 CASSDSAGSYGYTF TGTGCCAGCAGTGACTCAGCCGGGTCCTATGGCTACACCTTC
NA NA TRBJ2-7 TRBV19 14 CASSMGPGVSEQYF TGTGCCAGTAGTATGGGACCGGGGGTCTCCGAGCAGTACTTC
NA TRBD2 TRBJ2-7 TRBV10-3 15 CAISEKRGGPYEQYF TGTGCCATCAGTGAAAAGCGGGGCGGCCCCTACGAGCAGTACTTC
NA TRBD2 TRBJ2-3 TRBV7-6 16 CASSLTAGGLTDTQYF TGTGCCAGCAGCTTAACAGCGGGGGGGCTCACAGATACGCAGTATTTT
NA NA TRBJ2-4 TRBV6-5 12 CASSESKNIQYF TGTGCCAGCTCCGAGTCCAAAAACATTCAGTACTTC
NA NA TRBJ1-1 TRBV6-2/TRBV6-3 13 CASSYAGNTEAFF TGTGCCAGCAGTTACGCGGGGAACACTGAAGCTTTCTTT
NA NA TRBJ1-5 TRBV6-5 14 CASSLRQNHQPQHF TGTGCCAGCAGTTTAAGACAGAATCATCAGCCCCAGCATTTT
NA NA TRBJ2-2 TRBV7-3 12 CASSFDTGELFF TGTGCCAGCAGCTTCGACACCGGGGAGCTGTTTTTT
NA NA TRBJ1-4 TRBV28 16 CASSSNWGGGNEKLFF TGTGCCAGCAGTTCTAATTGGGGGGGAGGAAATGAAAAACTGTTTTTT
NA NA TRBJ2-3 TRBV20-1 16 CSASGAGTGSSDTQYF TGCAGTGCTAGTGGCGCGGGAACGGGGTCCTCAGATACGCAGTATTTT
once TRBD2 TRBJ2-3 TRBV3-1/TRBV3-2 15 CASSQGGLGTDTQYF TGTGCCAGCAGCCAAGGGGGACTAGGAACAGATACGCAGTATTTT
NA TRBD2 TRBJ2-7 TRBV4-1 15 CASSQERAGGYEQYF TGCGCCAGCAGCCAAGAGAGAGCGGGGGGGTACGAGCAGTACTTC
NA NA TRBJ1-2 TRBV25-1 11 CASSEFNGYTF TGTGCCAGCAGTGAATTTAATGGCTACACCTTC
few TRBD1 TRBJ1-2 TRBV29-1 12 CSAADRAIGYTF TGCAGCGCCGCGGACAGGGCTATTGGCTACACCTTC
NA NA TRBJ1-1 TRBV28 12 CASSRTTSEAFF TGTGCCAGCAGCCGGACAACGTCTGAAGCTTTCTTT